This is a list of T cell receptor beta chains from one sample in a study of T cells in narcolepsy. Clones were sequenced by immunoSEQ multiplex PCR, and TCRdb holds only the in-frame ones, with some missing. Among roughly 25,000 clones listed, more than 80% were seen once. The specimen sequenced was CD45RA- memory CD4+ T cells from PBMCs. All receptors come from a human donor with narcolepsy. Both conserved end residues are part of each CDR3. D genes are given only for firm matches. Expanded clones get a size class; other rows say once, few or many, or leave the size out.

V: TRBV23-1; J: TRBJ2-5; D: NA; size: NA; DNA: TGCGCCAGCAGTCAATCATACAGGGCTTGGGAGACCCAGTACTTC; CDR3: CASSQSYRAWETQYF
V: TRBV30; J: TRBJ1-6; D: TRBD1; size: NA; DNA: TGTGCCTGGAGTTACAGGGGCGAGAATTCACCCCTCCACTTT; CDR3: CAWSYRGENSPLHF
V: TRBV19; J: TRBJ1-1; D: NA; size: once; DNA: TGTGCCAGTCGATTCCCCGGGGATAGATCTGAAGCTTTCTTT; CDR3: CASRFPGDRSEAFF
V: TRBV6-5; J: TRBJ2-7; D: TRBD1; size: NA; DNA: TGTGCCAGCAGTCCCGGGACAGTCTCCTACGAGCAGTACTTC; CDR3: CASSPGTVSYEQYF
V: TRBV18; J: TRBJ2-3; D: TRBD1; size: NA; DNA: TGTGCCAGCTCACCCCTGGGGGACAGGGGGACAGATACGCAGTATTTT; CDR3: CASSPLGDRGTDTQYF
V: TRBV5-6; J: TRBJ1-5; D: NA; size: few; DNA: TGTGCCAGCAGCTTGGCCGGGGACATAAGCAATCAGCCCCAGCATTTT; CDR3: CASSLAGDISNQPQHF
V: TRBV2; J: TRBJ1-5; D: NA; size: NA; DNA: TGTGCCAGCAGGCCAGGGGAGGGGAGTTTTCAGCCCCAGCATTTT; CDR3: CASRPGEGSFQPQHF
V: TRBV10-3; J: TRBJ2-2; D: NA; size: NA; DNA: TGTGCCATCAGTACTCCGGCGAACACCGGGGAGCTGTTTTTT; CDR3: CAISTPANTGELFF
V: TRBV7-3; J: TRBJ2-2; D: NA; size: NA; DNA: TGTGCCAGCAGCCTAGGCACGAGCGGGACCGGGGAGCTGTTTTTT; CDR3: CASSLGTSGTGELFF
V: TRBV30; J: TRBJ1-2; D: NA; size: NA; DNA: TGTGCCTGGACCGATTCAAATCTATCTAGATACTACACCTTC; CDR3: CAWTDSNLSRYYTF
V: TRBV7-2; J: TRBJ2-7; D: TRBD1; size: NA; DNA: TGTGCCAGCAGCTTGACAGGGCTTAATACCTACGAGCAGTACTTC; CDR3: CASSLTGLNTYEQYF
V: TRBV7-3; J: TRBJ2-1; D: NA; size: NA; DNA: TGTGCCAGCAGCCTCCTAATGGGGACAGAGCAGTTCTTC; CDR3: CASSLLMGTEQFF
V: TRBV15; J: TRBJ1-3; D: NA; size: NA; DNA: TGTGCCACCAGCGTGCAGGGTCCAAGCTCTGGAAACACCATATATTTT; CDR3: CATSVQGPSSGNTIYF
V: TRBV11-2; J: TRBJ1-6; D: NA; size: NA; DNA: TGTGCCAGCAGCCCAACGGCAGGGATGGGTTCACCCCTCCACTTT; CDR3: CASSPTAGMGSPLHF
V: TRBV19; J: TRBJ1-2; D: TRBD1; size: medium-sized; DNA: TGTGCCAGTAGACCCGGGACAGGGTACTATGGCTACACCTTC; CDR3: CASRPGTGYYGYTF
V: TRBV27; J: TRBJ1-1; D: TRBD1; size: NA; DNA: TGTGCCAGCAGTTCCTCGACAGGGTTCACGCCGGCTTTCTTT; CDR3: CASSSSTGFTPAFF
V: TRBV10-3; J: TRBJ1-3; D: NA; size: few; DNA: TGTGCGATCAGGGGCGCCGGGGAAGGCATAGGCAACACCATATATTTT; CDR3: CAIRGAGEGIGNTIYF
V: TRBV11-2; J: TRBJ2-7; D: TRBD2; size: NA; DNA: TGTGCCAGCAGCCATGGGTTCGGAGCGGGAGGGAGAAACGAGCAGTACTTC; CDR3: CASSHGFGAGGRNEQYF
V: TRBV6-5; J: TRBJ1-5; D: NA; size: NA; DNA: TGTGCCAGCAGTGAGAGCAATCAGCCCCAGCATTTT; CDR3: CASSESNQPQHF
V: TRBV6-1; J: TRBJ2-3; D: NA; size: NA; DNA: TGTGCCAGCAGTGAAGGGTGGCAGACAGATACGCAGTATTTT; CDR3: CASSEGWQTDTQYF
V: TRBV14; J: TRBJ1-2; D: TRBD1; size: NA; DNA: TGTGCCAGCAGCCCCGGGACAGGGATGGGACATGGCTACACCTTC; CDR3: CASSPGTGMGHGYTF
V: TRBV28; J: TRBJ2-5; D: TRBD2; size: once; DNA: TGTGCCAGCGGGGGGACTAGCGGAACCCTCCACTTGGAGACCCAGTACTTC; CDR3: CASGGTSGTLHLETQYF
V: TRBV7-9; J: TRBJ2-7; D: TRBD2; size: NA; DNA: TGTGCCAGCAGCTGGACTAGCGGTAACTCCTACGAGCAGTACTTC; CDR3: CASSWTSGNSYEQYF
V: TRBV11-2; J: TRBJ1-1; D: NA; size: NA; DNA: TGTGCCAGCAGCTCAATACACAAGTCGAACACTGAAGCTTTCTTT; CDR3: CASSSIHKSNTEAFF
V: TRBV7-2; J: TRBJ1-2; D: TRBD1; size: NA; DNA: TGTGCCAGCAGCCCAAGACAGGGGGCTTCTTTTGGCTACACCTTC; CDR3: CASSPRQGASFGYTF
V: TRBV5-6; J: TRBJ1-2; D: TRBD1; size: NA; DNA: TGTGCCAGCATCCGGACAGGGGCTAACTATGGCTACACCTTC; CDR3: CASIRTGANYGYTF
V: TRBV6-1; J: TRBJ1-5; D: NA; size: NA; DNA: TGTGCCAGCGTTACAGGGATAGACAATCAGCCCCAGCATTTT; CDR3: CASVTGIDNQPQHF
V: TRBV5-1; J: TRBJ2-7; D: TRBD2; size: NA; DNA: TGCGCCAGCAGCTTTTCAGGGACTAGCGGGAGCCCTTACGAGCAGTACTTC; CDR3: CASSFSGTSGSPYEQYF